This T cell receptor (beta chain) was retrieved from a study of vaccination and CD4 T cells after COVID-19. The Oncomine TCR Beta short-read assay was applied to DNA of cultured CD4+ T cells. Genomic DNA from cultured CD4+ T cells was extracted. TCRdb called the PCR reads again in MiXCR, with one record for every CDR3 protein. This repertoire shows some 21,000 distinct CDR3 sequences, roughly two fifths found once; its top ten account for about 5%. This clonotype appeared a few times. Its antigen is not known. Treatment in this sample: approximately nine-day PBMC culture with coronavirus spike peptide pools or control peptides (ViraFEST assay). V shed 9 bases and J shed 4 bases, with 10 bases lying between them. Germline loops: CDR1 WSHSY, CDR2 SAAADI. There are 13 residues in the CDR3.

The source is a human donor who had recovered from COVID-19. This sequence joins TRBV10-2 and TRBJ1-6; possibly TRBD1 for D (6 bases). The sample consisted of CD4+ T cells from blood, cultured in vitro, taken before SARS-CoV-2 vaccination. CDR3 DNA sequence: TGCGCCAGTAGGACAGAATATAATTCACCCCTCCACTTT. As protein: CASRTEYNSPLHF.